These 6 T cell receptor beta chains originate from one sample sequenced in a study of shared clonotypes between healthy human individuals. Clones were read by immunoSEQ multiplex PCR, and TCRdb kept only the in-frame ones, dropping some. The sample lists 950,000 to 1,100,000 clones, under 80% seen once, with about 1.5% in the top ten. The sequenced sample consisted of memory CD4+ T cells sorted from blood. The subset denotes: CD45RA-negative fraction. The receptors were sampled from a man between 18 and 29 years old in good health.

The chain has TRBV7-9 and TRBJ2-7, with TRBD1 matching over 7 bases. CDR1 and CDR2 (germline): SEHNR, FQNEAQ (reference sequence). Trimming cost V 3 bases and J 6 bases; bases outside gene matches: 5. CDR3 length: 13 amino acids. CDR3 in amino acids: CASSFLGGFEQYF. DNA of the CDR3: TGTGCCAGCAGCTTTCTAGGGGGCTTCGAGCAGTACTTC.

This clone was counted ten times or more. This sample also contains other DNA sequences that code for the same CDR3. The chain couples TRBV5-1 to TRBJ1-5, with 7 bases identical to TRBD1. V was clipped by 0 bases and J by 7 bases; unmatched bases: 1. This CDR3 region has 13 residues. Germline-derived CDR1 and CDR2 are SGHRS and YFSETQ. The CDR3 region has the DNA TGCGCCAGCAGCTTGGAAGGGGGCCAGCCCCAGCATTTT. It specifies CASSLEGGQPQHF. The whole variable domain, remainder taken from reference TRBV5-1 and TRBJ1-5, is KAGVTQTPRYLIKTRGQQVTLSCSPISGHRSVSWYQQTPGQGLQFLFEYFSETQRNKGNFPGRFSGRQFSNSRSEMNVSTLELGDSALYLCASSLEGGQPQHFGDGTRLSIL.

The rearrangement joins TRBV29-1 to TRBJ2-3; 9 nucleotides match TRBD1. This CDR3 is 13 amino acids long. Unmatched junction bases numbered 5, after V lost 7 bases and J lost 3 bases. CDR1 SQVTM and CDR2 ANQGSEA come from the germline V gene. The CDR3 spells CSARTGATDTQYF. The CDR3 region has the DNA TGCAGCGCAAGGACAGGGGCGACAGATACGCAGTATTTT.

This clone was detected a few times. The genes are TRBV6-4 and TRBJ2-5; 9 nucleotides align to TRBD2. From germline, CDR1 is MRHNA and CDR2 SNTAGT. J gave up 3 bases and V 6 bases, and 14 bases lay outside the gene matches. The CDR3 extends over 17 amino acids. The CDR3 loop is CASRGPDRGGAKETQYF. CDR3 DNA sequence: TGTGCCAGCAGGGGCCCGGACCGCGGGGGGGCCAAAGAGACCCAGTACTTC.

The V and J genes are TRBV9 and TRBJ2-7; 9 nucleotides align to TRBD2. After removal of 3 bases from V and 4 bases from J, the junction contained 5 bases not matched to a gene. Germline V gives CDR1 SGDLS, CDR2 YYNGEE. This CDR3 spans 14 amino acids. CDR3 residues: CASSGGLARYEQYF. Written as DNA, the CDR3 is TGTGCCAGCAGCGGGGGACTAGCCCGTTACGAGCAGTACTTC.

This chain links TRBV6-5 with TRBJ1-1, with 8 nucleotides matching TRBD1. The junction had 6 bases not matched to a gene; V was cut back by 2 bases and J by 10 bases. In germline, CDR1 is MNHEY, CDR2 SVGAGI. The CDR3 sequence is 13 residues long. CDR3 DNA: TGTGCCAGCAGTTACGGACAGGGCGAGAGAGCTTTCTTT. Protein sequence: CASSYGQGERAFF.